These 18 T cell receptor beta chains were all obtained from the same sample, sequenced in a study of control samples from healthy donors and cancer patients (TCRdb year 2020). Library creation used the immunoSEQ multiplex PCR assay. TCRdb took this table from immuneACCESS and kept in-frame rearrangements with V and J called. Such tables lack part of the clones; where checked against another copy, unresolved V genes explain under half of the gap, and the rest is unexplained. The sample yields just under 100,000 clones; roughly 93% were counted once. The top ten hold around 8.5% of the sample. Sequences were obtained from blood. The receptor source for this set is a man aged 18 to 29 in good health.

The chain couples TRBV2 to TRBJ2-7; D is uncertain. The CDR3 has 12 residues. Germline CDR1 and CDR2: SNHLY and FYNNEI. The V end lost 3 bases, the J end lost 5 bases, and 8 bases lay between the germline ends. The DNA for the CDR3 is TGTGCCAGCAGTGAGAGGACGCACGAGCAGTACTTC. It codes for CASSERTHEQYF.

CDR3 residues: CAWNPTGGGQPQHF. The CDR3 DNA follows: TGTGCCTGGAACCCGACAGGGGGCGGTCAGCCCCAGCATTTT. The gene calls are TRBV30 and TRBJ1-5; 10 positions match TRBD1. Trimming at V came to 4 bases and at J to 6 bases, leaving 6 bases not matched to a gene. Germline V gene data show CDR1 as GTSNPN and CDR2 as SVGIG (reference sequence). The CDR3 has 14 amino acids.

The rearrangement joins TRBV14 to TRBJ2-3; D call uncertain. From germline, CDR1 is SGHDN and CDR2 FVKESK. The V end was cut by 1 base, the J end by 9 bases, with 8 bases between. The CDR3 sequence is 12 residues long. Here the CDR3 DNA reads TGTGCCAGCAGCCAAGCCCTAGAAACGCAGTATTTT. The encoded protein is CASSQALETQYF.

The chain combines TRBV6-5 with TRBJ1-1; 7 positions match TRBD1. The CDR3 has 15 residues. Germline loops: CDR1 MNHEY, CDR2 SVGAGI. V lost 3 bases to trimming and J lost 6 bases; unmatched junction nucleotides: 10. CDR3 in amino acids: CASSYSTGVIAEAFF. DNA of the CDR3: TGTGCCAGCAGTTATTCAACAGGGGTAATCGCTGAAGCTTTCTTT.

The rearrangement uses TRBV7-9 and TRBJ2-3, with 8 bases lining up with TRBD2. CDR1 is SEHNR and CDR2 is FQNEAQ in the germline V gene (reference sequence). The CDR3 is made up of 12 amino acids. Losses at the gene ends were 3 bases for V and 9 bases for J; bases not matched to a gene: 2. In nucleotides, the CDR3 is TGTGCCAGCAGCTTTCGGGAGGGGACGCAGTATTTT. Protein sequence: CASSFREGTQYF.

The rearrangement links TRBV28 to TRBJ2-1; 8 bases line up with TRBD1. Germline CDR1 MDHEN, CDR2 SYDVKM. The CDR3 length is 12 residues. The V gene end was trimmed by 6 bases and the J gene end by 9 bases; junction bases not matched to a gene: 4. The CDR3 is CASRDTGGEQFF. As DNA, the CDR3 is TGTGCCAGCAGGGATACAGGGGGTGAGCAGTTCTTC.

Comment on this clone: The junction shows a germline mismatch at one end, possibly a read error. The V gene is TRBV7-7, the J gene TRBJ2-2, with D hard to call. The CDR3 contains 17 residues. Germline V gene sequence: CDR1 SSHAT, CDR2 FNYEAQ (reference sequence). CDR3 loop: CASSPTGQAGNTGELFF. The CDR3 DNA is TGTGCTAGCAGCCCGACCGGGCAGGCAGGGAACACCGGGGAGCTGTTTTTT.

This clone was observed once. The chain joins TRBV2 to TRBJ1-2; 9 bases are a match to TRBD1. This CDR3 has 14 amino acids. Trimming cost V 5 bases and J 5 bases; bases outside gene matches: 6. Germline assignment: CDR1 SNHLY and CDR2 FYNNEI. The CDR3 is CASSQTGTGYGYTF. The CDR3 DNA sequence: TGTGCCAGCAGTCAGACCGGGACAGGGTATGGCTACACCTTC.

The chain carries TRBV18 and TRBJ2-1; TRBD2 agrees at 8 bases. Germline V CDR1 and CDR2: KGHSH, LQKENI. V trimming: 2 bases; J trimming: 6 bases; junction bases outside the gene matches: 9. CDR3 length: 16 amino acids. This CDR3 is CASSPSAKRGINEQFF. The DNA of the CDR3 is TGTGCCAGCTCACCATCGGCCAAGCGGGGGATCAATGAGCAGTTCTTC.

V usage is TRBV29-1 and J usage is TRBJ2-3; 10 positions match TRBD2. Trimming at V came to 5 bases and at J to 5 bases, leaving 7 bases not matched to a gene. The germline V gene encodes CDR1 SQVTM and CDR2 ANQGSEA. CDR3 length: 14 amino acids. CDR3 in DNA: TGCAGCGTTCGTCCAGCGGGAGGGCGAGATACGCAGTATTTT. Its protein is CSVRPAGGRDTQYF.

V usage is TRBV29-1 and J usage is TRBJ1-1; D not resolved. Trimming pared 4 bases from V and 8 bases from J, leaving 5 bases between. The CDR3 consists of 9 residues. CDR1 SQVTM and CDR2 ANQGSEA come from the germline V gene. In DNA, the CDR3 is TGCAGCGTTGGTACAGAAGCTTTCTTT. It codes for CSVGTEAFF.

The chain couples TRBV30 to TRBJ1-6, with unresolved D. The CDR3 has 19 amino acids. V lost 4 bases and J lost 0, with 22 bases in between. The germline V gene has CDR1 GTSNPN and CDR2 SVGIG (reference sequence). The CDR3 is CAWTLGHFGGSSYNSPLHF. DNA of the CDR3: TGTGCCTGGACTTTAGGGCATTTCGGTGGAAGCTCCTATAATTCACCCCTCCACTTT.

The rearrangement links TRBV6-1 to TRBJ1-2; D not resolved. V was shortened by 3 bases and J by 8 bases, with 16 bases between the two germline ends. Germline V gene sequence: CDR1 MNHNS, CDR2 SASEGT. The CDR3 consists of 14 residues. CDR3 sequence (DNA): TGTGCCAGCAGTGACCACAGCATCCCTGGGGGCTACACCTTC. It codes for CASSDHSIPGGYTF.

The chain uses TRBV12-3 or TRBV12-4 and TRBJ2-3; D might be TRBD2 (6 bases). Between the trimmed V and J ends, which lost 8 bases and 3 bases, there was a span of 12 bases. The CDR3 is 13 residues long. CDR3 bases: TGTGCCAGCTCATCTCGGGGGACAGATACGCAGTATTTT. Translating it yields CASSSRGTDTQYF.

The V gene is TRBV29-1, the J gene TRBJ1-1; 9 nucleotides line up with TRBD1. The CDR3 runs to 13 residues. Germline V gene sequence: CDR1 SQVTM, CDR2 ANQGSEA. V was clipped by 7 bases and J by 0 bases; unmatched bases: 3. As DNA, the CDR3 is TGCAGCGCCGGACAGGGGATGAACACTGAAGCTTTCTTT. Amino acid sequence: CSAGQGMNTEAFF.

Only a few counts were recorded for this clone. The chain links TRBV6-5 to TRBJ1-1, with D maybe TRBD1 (6 bases). The germline V gene has CDR1 MNHEY and CDR2 SVGAGI. V lost 10 bases to trimming and J lost 5 bases, with 14 bases between them. This CDR3 has 12 amino acids. CDR3 protein: CATGTPGTEAFF. In DNA, the CDR3 is TGTGCCACCGGGACACCAGGGACTGAAGCTTTCTTT.

The genes are TRBV5-4 and TRBJ1-6; 7 nucleotides match TRBD1. Germline trimming cut 4 bases from V and 6 bases from J; bases unmatched to any gene: 7. This CDR3 is 15 amino acids long. CDR1 is SGHNT and CDR2 is YYREEE in the germline V gene (reference sequence). DNA for the CDR3: TGTGCCAGCAGCGCGAACAGGGGAGGTAATTCACCCCTCCACTTT. Protein: CASSANRGGNSPLHF.

CDR3 coding DNA: TGTGCCAGCCGACAGGGATTTGCCGGTCAGCCCCAGCATTTT. Its translation is CASRQGFAGQPQHF. The genes are TRBV27 and TRBJ1-5, with 7 positions matching TRBD1. The germline V gene encodes CDR1 MNHEY and CDR2 SMNVEV (reference sequence). The CDR3 spans 14 residues. V was pared by 8 bases and J by 6 bases, with 10 bases of the junction left unmatched.